A selection of T cell receptor beta chains follows, all from one sample in a study of monozygotic twins with inflammatory bowel disease. For each CDR3 protein, TCRdb gives one entry from its re-call of the 5' RACE reads, without DNA. The specimen's table records tens of thousands of distinct CDR3 sequences. Material for sequencing was blood. These receptors came from a human donor with ulcerative colitis or Crohn's disease, or a healthy co-twin of an affected twin (not recorded which). The CDR3 runs from the conserved cysteine through the conserved F or W. Fields, in order: CDR3 protein, V gene, J gene, clone size. For some rows the clone size is stated as once, few or many, or as a class when expanded; others skip it.

CSARDLRGTSSYEQYF	TRBV20-1	TRBJ2-7	.
CASSITLSTDTQYF	TRBV19	TRBJ2-3	.
CASRRVLNSPLHF	TRBV3-1	TRBJ1-6	.
CASSFRDRSNEKLFF	TRBV11-2	TRBJ1-4	.
CATSLRDRGPTDTQYF	TRBV15	TRBJ2-3	medium-sized
CASSSRTSGAEKLFF	TRBV19	TRBJ1-4	.
CSARVGYGGHGYTF	TRBV20-1	TRBJ1-2	.
CSARGQRREAFF	TRBV20-1	TRBJ1-1	.
CASSPAGGTVEQYF	TRBV18	TRBJ2-7	.
CSARAPRALNTEAFF	TRBV20-1	TRBJ1-1	.
CSARGLAGGRDTQYF	TRBV20-1	TRBJ2-3	.
CASSQGAGPIYEQYF	TRBV4-1	TRBJ2-7	.
CSASYLETQYF	TRBV20-1	TRBJ2-5	.
CASKPGTGYNSPLHF	TRBV12-3/TRBV12-4	TRBJ1-6	.
CASSGADRAGTDTQYF	TRBV6-2/TRBV6-3	TRBJ2-3	.
CASNLKGTGRGSEAFF	TRBV19	TRBJ1-1	.
CASSLAAAGLPSDTQYF	TRBV5-1	TRBJ2-3	.
CSARATSGGFSYEQYF	TRBV20-1	TRBJ2-7	.
CASRNYGQGNTEAFF	TRBV6-1	TRBJ1-1	.
CASSLGFSNTEAFF	TRBV5-1	TRBJ1-1	.
CASSLGQGRDIQYF	TRBV5-1	TRBJ2-4	.
CASSSGTEDQRQHF	TRBV5-1	TRBJ1-5	.
CASSPRGQQETQYF	TRBV18	TRBJ2-5	.
CASSFGGTAAGDTQYF	TRBV5-1	TRBJ2-3	.
CASSQTGVVGQFF	TRBV6-2/TRBV6-3	TRBJ2-1	.
CAIPTGTTGELFF	TRBV10-3	TRBJ2-2	.
CASSFGGQGAYEQYF	TRBV27	TRBJ2-7	.
CASIGGRANYGYTF	TRBV10-2	TRBJ1-2	.
CARGDTNTGELFF	TRBV6-1	TRBJ2-2	.
CASSLGDQGSEQFF	TRBV11-2	TRBJ2-1	.
CASSQESASGGLNNEQFF	TRBV4-1	TRBJ2-1	.
CSGRTDINQPQHF	TRBV20-1	TRBJ1-5	.
CASSLRGTNEQFF	TRBV5-8	TRBJ2-1	.
CAIRGQEESPLHF	TRBV10-3	TRBJ1-6	.
CASSFRGTSGYTF	TRBV5-1	TRBJ1-2	.
CASSQGAHNEKLFF	TRBV4-1	TRBJ1-4	.
CASSLTTGSTEAFF	TRBV3-1	TRBJ1-1	.
CASSVPGGTGNTIYF	TRBV25-1	TRBJ1-3	.
CASSLSGTNSPLHF	TRBV12-3/TRBV12-4	TRBJ1-6	.
CASSASYQNYEQYF	TRBV11-2	TRBJ2-7	.
CASSPRVRNTEAFF	TRBV5-5	TRBJ1-1	.
CASGGALRANNEQFF	TRBV12-3/TRBV12-4	TRBJ2-1	.
CASSLDGIYNEQFF	TRBV5-1	TRBJ2-1	.
CASLAGGAYNEQFF	TRBV7-9	TRBJ2-1	.
CASSLVAGANTEAFF	TRBV5-1	TRBJ1-1	.
CASSVGSGSSYNEQFF	TRBV5-4	TRBJ2-1	.
CASSRRGLAAETQYF	TRBV7-9	TRBJ2-5	.
CASSQPDRGSNEKLFF	TRBV4-1	TRBJ1-4	.
CASIPTGFGYGYTF	TRBV19	TRBJ1-2	.
CASSFGQGSNEKLFF	TRBV5-4	TRBJ1-4	.
CASSGAASLYNEQFF	TRBV6-1	TRBJ2-1	.
CASSPDRGAYNEQFF	TRBV18	TRBJ2-1	.
CASSLSGRGGQLAKNIQYF	TRBV14	TRBJ2-4	.
CASSMVGANYNEQFF	TRBV19	TRBJ2-1	.
CASSSATGNEKLFF	TRBV6-6	TRBJ1-4	.
CSARDYRYEQYF	TRBV20-1	TRBJ2-7	.
CASSPNWEGKAFF	TRBV7-2	TRBJ1-1	.